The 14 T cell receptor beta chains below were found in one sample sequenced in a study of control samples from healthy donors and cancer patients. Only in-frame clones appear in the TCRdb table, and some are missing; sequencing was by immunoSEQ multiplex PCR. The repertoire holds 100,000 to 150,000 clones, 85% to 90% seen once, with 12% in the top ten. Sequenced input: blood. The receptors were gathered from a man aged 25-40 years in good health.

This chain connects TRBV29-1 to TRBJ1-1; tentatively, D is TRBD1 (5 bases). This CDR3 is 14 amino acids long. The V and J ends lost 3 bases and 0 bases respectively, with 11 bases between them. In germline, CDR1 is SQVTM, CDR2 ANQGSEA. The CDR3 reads CSVEVTAMNTEAFF. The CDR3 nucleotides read TGCAGCGTTGAGGTGACAGCTATGAACACTGAAGCTTTCTTT.

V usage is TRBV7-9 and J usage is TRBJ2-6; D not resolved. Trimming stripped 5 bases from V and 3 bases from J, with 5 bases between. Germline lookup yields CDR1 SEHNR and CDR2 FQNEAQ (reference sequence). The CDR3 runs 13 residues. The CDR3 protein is CASSPLGANVLTF. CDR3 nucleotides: TGTGCCAGCAGCCCCCTTGGGGCCAACGTCCTGACTTTC.

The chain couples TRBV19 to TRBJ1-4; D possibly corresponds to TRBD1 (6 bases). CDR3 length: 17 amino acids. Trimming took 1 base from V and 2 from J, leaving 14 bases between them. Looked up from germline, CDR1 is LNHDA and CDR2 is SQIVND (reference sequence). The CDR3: CASSIGGAGSTNEKLFF. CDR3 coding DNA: TGTGCCAGTAGTATAGGGGGGGCAGGTTCCACTAATGAAAAACTGTTTTTT.

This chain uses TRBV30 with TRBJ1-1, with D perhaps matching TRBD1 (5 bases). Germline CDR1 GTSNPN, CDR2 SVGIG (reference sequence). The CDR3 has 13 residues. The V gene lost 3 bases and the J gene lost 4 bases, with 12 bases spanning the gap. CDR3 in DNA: TGTGCCTGGAGATCGGGGGGAACCACTGAAGCTTTCTTT. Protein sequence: CAWRSGGTTEAFF.

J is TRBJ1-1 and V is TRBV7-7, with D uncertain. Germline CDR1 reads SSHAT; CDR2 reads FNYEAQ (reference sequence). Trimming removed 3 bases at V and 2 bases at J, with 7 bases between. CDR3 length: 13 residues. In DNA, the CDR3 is TGTGCCAGCAGCTTTGACCTAAACACTGAAGCTTTCTTT. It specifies CASSFDLNTEAFF.

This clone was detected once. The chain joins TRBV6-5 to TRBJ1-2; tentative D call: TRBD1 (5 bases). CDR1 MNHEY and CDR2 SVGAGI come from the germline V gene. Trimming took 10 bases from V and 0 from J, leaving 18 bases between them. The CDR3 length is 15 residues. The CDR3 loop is CATREGRGANYGYTF. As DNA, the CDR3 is TGTGCCACTAGGGAGGGGCGAGGAGCTAACTATGGCTACACCTTC.

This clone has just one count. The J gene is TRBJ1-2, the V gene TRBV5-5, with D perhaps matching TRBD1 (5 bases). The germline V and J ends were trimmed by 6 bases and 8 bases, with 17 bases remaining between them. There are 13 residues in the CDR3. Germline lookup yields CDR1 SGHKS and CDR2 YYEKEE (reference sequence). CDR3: CASKDEGAEGYTF. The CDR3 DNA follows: TGTGCCAGCAAGGACGAAGGGGCAGAAGGCTACACCTTC.

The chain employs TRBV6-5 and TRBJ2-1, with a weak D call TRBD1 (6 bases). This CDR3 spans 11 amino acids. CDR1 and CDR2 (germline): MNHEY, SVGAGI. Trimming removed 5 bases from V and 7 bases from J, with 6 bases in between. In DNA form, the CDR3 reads TGTGCCAGCAGTCAGGGGAATGAGCAGTTCTTC. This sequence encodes CASSQGNEQFF.

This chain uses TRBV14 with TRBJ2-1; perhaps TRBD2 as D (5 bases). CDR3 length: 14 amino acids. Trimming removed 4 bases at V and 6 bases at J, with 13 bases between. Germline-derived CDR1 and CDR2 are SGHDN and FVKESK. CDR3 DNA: TGTGCCAGCAGCCCTCAAGGACTTTCCAATGAGCAGTTCTTC. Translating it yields CASSPQGLSNEQFF.

The CDR3 DNA sequence: TGTGCCAGCTCACTCGGGACAGGGGGTATCGGCACTGAAGCTTTCTTT. Its translation: CASSLGTGGIGTEAFF. The chain couples TRBV18 to TRBJ1-1; 11 nucleotides line up with TRBD1. V lost 4 bases to trimming and J lost 4 bases; unmatched junction nucleotides: 8. The CDR3 length is 16 residues. The germline V gene encodes CDR1 KGHSH and CDR2 LQKENI. Full variable domain (remainder filled in from reference TRBV18 and TRBJ1-1): NAGVMQNPRHLVRRRGQEARLRCSPMKGHSHVYWYRQLPEEGLKFMVYLQKENIIDESGMPKERFSAEFPKEGPSILRIQQVVRGDSAAYFCASSLGTGGIGTEAFFGQGTRLTVV.

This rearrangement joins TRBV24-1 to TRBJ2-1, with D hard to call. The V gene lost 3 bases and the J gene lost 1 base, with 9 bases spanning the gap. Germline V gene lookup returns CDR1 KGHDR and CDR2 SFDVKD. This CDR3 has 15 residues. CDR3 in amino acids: CATSDDSFSYNEQFF. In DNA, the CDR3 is TGTGCCACCAGTGATGACTCATTTTCCTACAATGAGCAGTTCTTC.

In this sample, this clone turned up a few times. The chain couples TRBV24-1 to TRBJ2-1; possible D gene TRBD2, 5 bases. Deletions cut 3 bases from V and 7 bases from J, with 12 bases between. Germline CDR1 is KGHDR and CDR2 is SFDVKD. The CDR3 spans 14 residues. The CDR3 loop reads CATSDRGRKNEQFF. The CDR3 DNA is TGTGCCACCAGTGATCGGGGAAGGAAGAATGAGCAGTTCTTC.

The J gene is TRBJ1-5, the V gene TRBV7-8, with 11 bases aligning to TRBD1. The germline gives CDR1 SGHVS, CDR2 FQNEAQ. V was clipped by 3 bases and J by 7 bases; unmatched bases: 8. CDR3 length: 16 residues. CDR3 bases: TGTGCCAGCAGCTTGGGGACAGGGGGATCGGGACAGCCCCAGCATTTT. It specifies CASSLGTGGSGQPQHF.

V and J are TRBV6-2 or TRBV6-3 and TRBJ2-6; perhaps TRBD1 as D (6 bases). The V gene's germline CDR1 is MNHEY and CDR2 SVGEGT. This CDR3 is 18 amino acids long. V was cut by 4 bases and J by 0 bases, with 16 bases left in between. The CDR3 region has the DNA TGTGCCAGCAGTTCAGGGGTCAGGGGAATCTCTGGGGCCAACGTCCTGACTTTC. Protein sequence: CASSSGVRGISGANVLTF.